Below, one T cell receptor beta chain is given with its context. In the original workflow: Reference gene primer amplification yielded estimated nucleated cell counts. Measured with immunoSEQ multiplex PCR; TCRdb has only the in-frame clones, and not every one. From that table come the V and J calls and clone size; the DNA was used to work out D and trimming. This sample has over 250,000 clones, with more than 75% found just once. This specimen belongs to a study of blood T cell repertoires in COVID-19. Study details: Sites across the United States, Italy and Spain contributed samples from acute and convalescent COVID-19. Sources were T cells, B-cell-depleted T cells, or PBMCs; the material itself was cDNA or gDNA.

Trimming removed 5 bases from V and 2 bases from J; junction bases left unmatched: 5. This CDR3 contains 15 residues. Germline V gives CDR1 MNHEY, CDR2 SMNVEV (reference sequence). The TCR was taken from a woman aged 40 to 50 who had recovered from COVID-19. Sequenced input: peripheral blood. This chain links TRBV27 with TRBJ2-3; 9 bases map to TRBD2. The CDR3 is CASSGLAGLTDTQYF. Written as DNA, the CDR3 is TGTGCCAGCAGTGGCCTAGCGGGACTCACAGATACGCAGTATTTT.